The entry below describes one T cell receptor (beta chain). The antigen remains undetermined. PCR used 60 Vbeta primers and 13 Jbeta primers. Per the original methods: The authors later counted some 76 million unique TCR beta chains, 9.5 million to 13 million of them shared. Libraries were prepared by immunoSEQ multiplex PCR; TCRdb keeps only in-frame clonotypes and omits some of them. V and J calls plus clone size are reproduced from that table; the DNA served to infer D and trimming. The sample consists of about 140,000 clones, roughly four fifths of them appearing once. Per germline, CDR1 SNHLY and CDR2 FYNNEI. The CDR3 loop spans 12 amino acids. The V gene lost 6 bases and the J gene lost 5 bases, with 10 bases spanning the gap. This sample is drawn from a study of cytomegalovirus exposure and HLA in healthy donors. Study in general: Among the approximately 400 genotyped donors, 81% were placed in the Caucasian-associated ancestry cluster.

Whole-study findings and limits: Three chains linked to CMV were shown in vitro to be specific for CMV antigens. Later work associated fewer than 20,000 TCR beta sequences with HLA alleles at 0.05 false discovery rate.

This chain joins TRBV2 and TRBJ1-2; possibly TRBD1 for D (5 bases). This sequence was found in a woman between 50 and 59 years old in good health and CMV-seronegative. Input material: PBMCs. For the CDR3, the DNA is TGTGCCAGCAGCGACAGAAGATATGGCTACACCTTC. Its protein is CASSDRRYGYTF.